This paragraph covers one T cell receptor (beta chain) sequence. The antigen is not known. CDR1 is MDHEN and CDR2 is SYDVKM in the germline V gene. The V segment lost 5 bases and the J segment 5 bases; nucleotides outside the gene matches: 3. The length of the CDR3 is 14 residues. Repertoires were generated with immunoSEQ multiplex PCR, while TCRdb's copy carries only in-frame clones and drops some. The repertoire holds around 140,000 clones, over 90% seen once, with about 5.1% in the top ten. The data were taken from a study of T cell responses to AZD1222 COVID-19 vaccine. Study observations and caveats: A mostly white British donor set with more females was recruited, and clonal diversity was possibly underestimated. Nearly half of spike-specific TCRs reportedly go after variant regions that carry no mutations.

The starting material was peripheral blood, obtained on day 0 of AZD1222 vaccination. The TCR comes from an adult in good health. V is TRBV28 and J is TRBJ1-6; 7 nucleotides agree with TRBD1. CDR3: CASSPGTDNSPLHF. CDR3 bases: TGTGCCAGCAGTCCGGGGACAGATAATTCACCCCTCCACTTT.